This entry concerns a single T cell receptor beta chain. Under the authors' procedure: Researchers report that nucleated cell counts were estimated from reference gene primer amplification. Clones were read by immunoSEQ multiplex PCR, and TCRdb kept only the in-frame ones, dropping some. V, J and clone size are those of that table, while D and trimming were read from the DNA. The sample lists more than 65,000 clones; about 83% were seen once. Germline CDR1 and CDR2: SGHDT and YYEEEE. V lost 4 bases to trimming and J lost 7 bases, with 20 bases between them. The CDR3 length is 15 residues. The data were obtained in a study of blood T cell repertoires in COVID-19. Overall study context: T cells, B-cell-depleted T cells, or PBMCs supplied cDNA or gDNA.

Input material: peripheral blood. The sequence derives from a woman of 80 years or more with active or convalescent COVID-19. This chain connects TRBV5-6 to TRBJ1-2; tentative D call: TRBD1 (6 bases). In DNA form, the CDR3 reads TGTGCCAGCAGCCCCACGACAGGATCAATGGGTGGCTACACCTTC. Translation: CASSPTTGSMGGYTF.